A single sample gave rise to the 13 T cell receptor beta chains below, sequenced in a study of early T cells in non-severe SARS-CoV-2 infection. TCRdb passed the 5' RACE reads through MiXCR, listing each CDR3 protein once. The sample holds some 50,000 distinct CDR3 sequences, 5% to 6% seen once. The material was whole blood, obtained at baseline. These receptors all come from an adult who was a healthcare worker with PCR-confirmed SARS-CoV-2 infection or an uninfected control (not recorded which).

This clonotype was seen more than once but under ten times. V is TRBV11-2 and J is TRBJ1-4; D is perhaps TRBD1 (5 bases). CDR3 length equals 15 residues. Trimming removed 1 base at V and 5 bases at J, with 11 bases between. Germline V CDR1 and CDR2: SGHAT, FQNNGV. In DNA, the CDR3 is TGTGCCAGCAGCTTAGCACAGGACTTAAATGAAAAACTGTTTTTT. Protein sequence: CASSLAQDLNEKLFF. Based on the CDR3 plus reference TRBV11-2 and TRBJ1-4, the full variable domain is EAGVAQSPRYKIIEKRQSVAFWCNPISGHATLYWYQQILGQGPKLLIQFQNNGVVDDSQLPKDRFSAERLKGVDSTLKIQPAKLEDSAVYLCASSLAQDLNEKLFFGSGTQLSVL.

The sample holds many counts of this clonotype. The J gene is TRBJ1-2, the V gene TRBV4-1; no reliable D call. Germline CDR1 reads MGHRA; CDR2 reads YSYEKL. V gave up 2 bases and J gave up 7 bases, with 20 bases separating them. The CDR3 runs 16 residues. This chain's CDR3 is CASSQPTTEWYGGYTF. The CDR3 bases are TGCGCCAGCAGCCAACCCACAACAGAGTGGTACGGTGGCTACACCTTC.

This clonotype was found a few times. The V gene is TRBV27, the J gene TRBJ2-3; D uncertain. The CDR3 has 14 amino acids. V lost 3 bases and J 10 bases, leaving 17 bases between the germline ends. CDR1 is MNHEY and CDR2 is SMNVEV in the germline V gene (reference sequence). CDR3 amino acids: CASSFRPGSQAQYF. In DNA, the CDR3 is TGTGCCAGCAGTTTTCGCCCAGGTAGTCAAGCGCAGTATTTT.

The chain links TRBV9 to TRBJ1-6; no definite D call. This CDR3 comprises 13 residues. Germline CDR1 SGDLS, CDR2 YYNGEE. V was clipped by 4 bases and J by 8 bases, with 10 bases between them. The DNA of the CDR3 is TGTGCCAGCAGCCCCAGCCCAGATTCACCCCTCCACTTT. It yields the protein CASSPSPDSPLHF.

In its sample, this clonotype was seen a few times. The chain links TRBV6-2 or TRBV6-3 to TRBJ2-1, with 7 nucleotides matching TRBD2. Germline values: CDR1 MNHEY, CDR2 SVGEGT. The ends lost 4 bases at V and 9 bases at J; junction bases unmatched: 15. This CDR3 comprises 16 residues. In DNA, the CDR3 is TGTGCCAGCAGTTCTATATGGGAACAGAGGGAGGGTGAGCAGTTCTTC. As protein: CASSSIWEQREGEQFF.

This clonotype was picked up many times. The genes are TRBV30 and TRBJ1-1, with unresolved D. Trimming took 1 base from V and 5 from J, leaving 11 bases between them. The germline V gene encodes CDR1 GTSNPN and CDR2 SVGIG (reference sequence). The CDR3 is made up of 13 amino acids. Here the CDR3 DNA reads TGTGCCTGGAGTGGACCGAGGCGGACTGAAGCTTTCTTT. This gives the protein CAWSGPRRTEAFF.

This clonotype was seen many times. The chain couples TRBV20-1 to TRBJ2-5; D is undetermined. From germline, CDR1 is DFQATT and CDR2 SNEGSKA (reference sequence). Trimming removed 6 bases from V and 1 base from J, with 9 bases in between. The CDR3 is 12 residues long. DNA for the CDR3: TGCAGTGCCTTACAGACCCAAGAGACCCAGTACTTC. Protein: CSALQTQETQYF.

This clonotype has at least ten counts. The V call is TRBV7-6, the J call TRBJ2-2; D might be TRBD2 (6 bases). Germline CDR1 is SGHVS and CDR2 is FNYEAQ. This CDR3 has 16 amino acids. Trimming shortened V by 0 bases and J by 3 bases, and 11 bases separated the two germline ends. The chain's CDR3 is CASSLALAGHTGELFF. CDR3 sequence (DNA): TGTGCCAGCAGCTTAGCGCTGGCGGGGCACACCGGGGAGCTGTTTTTT.

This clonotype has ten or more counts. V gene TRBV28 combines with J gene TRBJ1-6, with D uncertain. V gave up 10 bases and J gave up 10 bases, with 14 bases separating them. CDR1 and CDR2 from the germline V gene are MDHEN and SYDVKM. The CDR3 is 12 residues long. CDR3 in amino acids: CATLGGKSPLHF. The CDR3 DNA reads TGTGCCACTCTGGGCGGGAAATCACCCCTCCACTTT.

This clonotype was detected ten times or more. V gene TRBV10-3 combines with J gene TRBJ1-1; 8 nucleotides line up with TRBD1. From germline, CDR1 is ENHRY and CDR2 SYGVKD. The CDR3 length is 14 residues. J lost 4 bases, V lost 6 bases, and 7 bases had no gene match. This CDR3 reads CAIRAGGTGTEAFF. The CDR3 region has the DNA TGTGCCATCAGAGCAGGGGGCACAGGCACTGAAGCTTTCTTT.

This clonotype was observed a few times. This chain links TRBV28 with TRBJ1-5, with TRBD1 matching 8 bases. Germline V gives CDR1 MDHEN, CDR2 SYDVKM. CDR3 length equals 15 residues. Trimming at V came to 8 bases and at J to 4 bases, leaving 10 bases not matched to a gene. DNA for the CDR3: TGTGCCAGCGCCGAACTCACAGGGGGTAATCAGCCCCAGCATTTT. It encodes CASAELTGGNQPQHF.

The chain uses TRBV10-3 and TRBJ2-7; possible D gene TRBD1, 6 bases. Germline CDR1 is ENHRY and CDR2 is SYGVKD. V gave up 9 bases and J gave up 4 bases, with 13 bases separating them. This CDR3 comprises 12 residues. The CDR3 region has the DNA TGTGCCATGGGGGAACAGGGTTACGAGCAGTACTTC. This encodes CAMGEQGYEQYF.

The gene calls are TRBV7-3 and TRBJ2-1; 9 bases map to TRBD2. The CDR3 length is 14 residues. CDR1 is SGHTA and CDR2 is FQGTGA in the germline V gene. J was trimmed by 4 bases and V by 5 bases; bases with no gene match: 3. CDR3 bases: TGTGCCAGCAGCAATGGACTAGCGTACAATGAGCAGTTCTTC. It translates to CASSNGLAYNEQFF.